The 30 T cell receptor beta chains listed next were all sequenced from one sample in a study of identical twins. TCRdb recomputed calls from the 5' RACE reads with MiXCR, one row per CDR3 protein. Among approximately 500,000 distinct CDR3 sequences listed, 13% to 15% were seen once. This sample also appeared in a second study, on yellow fever vaccine responses in identical twins.

Sequencing was performed on CD4+ T cells sorted from blood. The receptors come from a woman aged 18-35 years in good health.

Ten or more counts support this clonotype. V gene TRBV9 combines with J gene TRBJ2-1; D not certain. Trimming shortened V by 4 bases and J by 5 bases, and 13 bases separated the two germline ends. The CDR3 extends over 14 amino acids. CDR1 and CDR2 from the germline V gene are SGDLS and YYNGEE. The CDR3 DNA reads TGTGCCAGCAGCACCCAACCTCAGAACAATGAGCAGTTCTTC. Amino acid sequence: CASSTQPQNNEQFF.

The chain recombines TRBV20-1 with TRBJ2-7; 9 nucleotides agree with TRBD1. The CDR3 is 14 amino acids. J lost 1 base, V lost 6 bases, and 7 bases had no gene match. Germline V gene sequence: CDR1 DFQATT, CDR2 SNEGSKA (reference sequence). The CDR3 nucleotides are TGCAGTGCCGCGGGACAGGGTAAATCCTACGAGCAGTACTTC. This encodes CSAAGQGKSYEQYF.

The V and J genes are TRBV12-3 or TRBV12-4 and TRBJ2-5; 12 bases are shared with TRBD2. The V gene end was trimmed by 6 bases and the J gene end by 1 base; junction bases not matched to a gene: 6. The CDR3 totals 16 residues. CDR3 sequence: CASSHGLAGSQETQYF. As DNA, the CDR3 is TGTGCCAGCAGCCACGGACTAGCGGGATCCCAAGAGACCCAGTACTTC.

The table lists this clonotype with a few counts. The V gene is TRBV2, the J gene TRBJ2-3; 7 bases line up with TRBD1. J gave up 6 bases and V 4 bases, and 7 bases lay outside the gene matches. The CDR3 has 14 residues. Germline V gene lookup returns CDR1 SNHLY and CDR2 FYNNEI. Written as DNA, the CDR3 is TGTGCCAGCAGTGCTGGGACAGCACGCGATACGCAGTATTTT. Its translation is CASSAGTARDTQYF.

In its sample, this clonotype was seen a few times. The rearrangement joins TRBV12-3 or TRBV12-4 to TRBJ1-5, with D tentatively TRBD1 (5 bases). The V end was cut by 6 bases, the J end by 4 bases, with 10 bases between. The CDR3 runs to 13 residues. This chain's CDR3 is CASRSGGNQPQHF. CDR3 coding DNA: TGTGCCAGCAGGAGCGGGGGGAATCAGCCCCAGCATTTT.

The rearrangement uses TRBV28 and TRBJ1-2, with D possibly TRBD1 on 5 matching bases. V was clipped by 5 bases and J by 3 bases, with 25 bases between them. Germline CDR1 reads MDHEN; CDR2 reads SYDVKM. The CDR3 totals 18 residues. CDR3 bases: TGTGCCAGCAGTCTGCCGAGTCTTCAGTGGGGGTTAGACTATGGCTACACCTTC. Its protein product is CASSLPSLQWGLDYGYTF.

The chain combines TRBV12-3 or TRBV12-4 with TRBJ2-1, with D possibly being TRBD1 (5 bases). This CDR3 contains 16 residues. V gave up 6 bases and J gave up 4 bases, with 19 bases separating them. CDR3 DNA sequence: TGTGCCAGCAGACCGGAGTGGACACCTAAATACAATGAGCAGTTCTTC. Translating gives CASRPEWTPKYNEQFF.

The chain combines TRBV9 with TRBJ2-7, with unresolved D. Trimming pared 0 bases from V and 2 bases from J, leaving 9 bases between. The CDR3 is made up of 14 amino acids. CDR1 and CDR2 from the germline V gene are SGDLS and YYNGEE. The DNA for the CDR3 is TGTGCCAGCAGCGTAGGGTCTAAAACCTACGAGCAGTACTTC. Translation: CASSVGSKTYEQYF.

CDR3 DNA sequence: TGTGCCAGCAGCTACGGGACTAGTCTTCAGAATGAGCAGTTCTTC. It yields the protein CASSYGTSLQNEQFF. The chain is built from TRBV7-6 and TRBJ2-1; 8 bases are shared with TRBD2. This CDR3 comprises 15 residues. Germline CDR1 reads SGHVS; CDR2 reads FNYEAQ. The V gene end was trimmed by 4 bases and the J gene end by 7 bases; junction bases not matched to a gene: 9.

V gene TRBV2 combines with J gene TRBJ2-3; 7 bases are a match to TRBD1. The J segment lost 4 bases and the V segment lost 2 bases, leaving 6 bases of the junction unmatched. The V gene's germline CDR1 is SNHLY and CDR2 FYNNEI. This CDR3 region has 15 residues. The CDR3 DNA is TGTGCCAGCAGTGAACTAGGGGGCGCCCCAGATACGCAGTATTTT. Protein sequence: CASSELGGAPDTQYF.

V usage is TRBV28 and J usage is TRBJ2-1; TRBD2 matches 11 bases. CDR3 length: 16 residues. The V gene end was trimmed by 10 bases and the J gene end by 6 bases; junction bases not matched to a gene: 14. CDR1 MDHEN and CDR2 SYDVKM come from the germline V gene. The CDR3 sequence: CAISTSGDRLSNEQFF. The CDR3 region has the DNA TGTGCCATTTCGACTAGCGGGGACCGCCTTTCCAATGAGCAGTTCTTC.

The rearrangement links TRBV5-1 to TRBJ2-7; perhaps TRBD1 as D (6 bases). CDR1 and CDR2 from the germline V gene are SGHRS and YFSETQ. CDR3 size: 14 residues. The V gene lost 0 bases and the J gene lost 5 bases, with 12 bases spanning the gap. The CDR3 DNA follows: TGCGCCAGCAGCTTGGAGCCCAGGGGCCACGAGCAGTACTTC. This gives the protein CASSLEPRGHEQYF.

J is TRBJ2-5 and V is TRBV7-9, with D tentatively TRBD1 (6 bases). The CDR3 consists of 16 residues. V gave up 5 bases and J gave up 5 bases, with 21 bases separating them. CDR1 and CDR2 (germline): SEHNR, FQNEAQ (reference sequence). This CDR3 is CASSKKPQGHWETQYF. CDR3 DNA: TGTGCCAGCAGCAAAAAGCCCCAGGGGCATTGGGAGACCCAGTACTTC.

This clonotype was seen ten or more times. The CDR3 protein is CASSPRTVYNEQFF. The CDR3 region has the DNA TGTGCCAGCAGCCCCCGGACAGTTTACAATGAGCAGTTCTTC. This sequence joins TRBV12-3 or TRBV12-4 and TRBJ2-1; D perhaps matches TRBD1 (6 bases). Trimming shortened V by 6 bases and J by 4 bases, and 13 bases separated the two germline ends. The CDR3 loop spans 14 amino acids.

A few counts support this clonotype. The chain uses TRBV28 and TRBJ1-6; no clear D. V lost 6 bases to trimming and J lost 7 bases, with 13 bases between them. The CDR3 runs to 14 residues. CDR1 is MDHEN and CDR2 is SYDVKM in the germline V gene. The CDR3, as DNA: TGTGCCAGCAGCCCCCGAGTTGTGAATTCACCCCTCCACTTT. It encodes CASSPRVVNSPLHF.

The rearrangement joins TRBV5-1 to TRBJ2-5; D gene ambiguous. V dropped 3 bases and J dropped 4 bases, with 10 bases sitting between them. In germline, CDR1 is SGHRS, CDR2 YFSETQ. CDR3 size: 13 residues. CDR3 sequence reads: CASSSPQLETQYF. The CDR3 coding sequence is TGCGCCAGCAGCTCCCCCCAGCTAGAGACCCAGTACTTC.

This clonotype was seen more than once but under ten times. The chain is built from TRBV20-1 and TRBJ1-5; 8 bases line up with TRBD1. Germline CDR1 DFQATT, CDR2 SNEGSKA (reference sequence). CDR3 length equals 12 residues. The trim removed 5 bases at V and 4 bases at J, leaving 1 base unmatched. The CDR3 loop reads CSARQGNQPQHF. CDR3 coding DNA: TGCAGTGCTCGACAGGGGAATCAGCCCCAGCATTTT.

V usage is TRBV3-1 and J usage is TRBJ1-2, with TRBD1 matching over 9 bases. J was trimmed by 6 bases and V by 2 bases; bases with no gene match: 7. Looked up from germline, CDR1 is LGHDT and CDR2 is YNNKEL (reference sequence). This CDR3 is 15 amino acids long. In DNA form, the CDR3 reads TGTGCCAGCAGCCAACCGGACAGGGGTATCGATGGCTACACCTTC. Protein product: CASSQPDRGIDGYTF.

In its sample, this clonotype was seen many times. The V gene is TRBV7-8, the J gene TRBJ2-1; the D gene is possibly TRBD2 (6 bases). V lost 4 bases to trimming and J lost 0 bases, with 13 bases between them. This CDR3 comprises 16 residues. CDR1 is SGHVS and CDR2 is FQNEAQ in the germline V gene. CDR3 nucleotide sequence: TGTGCCAGCAGCTCCCTCGGGGGTAGCTCCTACAATGAGCAGTTCTTC. It yields the protein CASSSLGGSSYNEQFF.

This chain connects TRBV25-1 to TRBJ1-1; no definite D call. Per the germline V gene, CDR1 is MGHDK and CDR2 is SYGVNS. There are 12 residues in the CDR3. Trimming took 11 bases from V and 1 from J, leaving 11 bases between them. The CDR3 region is CAAAISNTEAFF. In DNA form, the CDR3 reads TGTGCCGCCGCTATCTCGAACACTGAAGCTTTCTTT.

There are a few counts of this clonotype. The rearrangement uses TRBV6-5 and TRBJ2-4, with D maybe TRBD1 (5 bases). The germline V gene encodes CDR1 MNHEY and CDR2 SVGAGI. The CDR3 has 12 amino acids. Trimming removed 6 bases at V and 7 bases at J, with 10 bases between. The CDR3 here is CASRGHGNIQYF. In nucleotides, the CDR3 is TGTGCCAGCAGAGGACATGGGAACATTCAGTACTTC.

This clonotype was observed a few times. The V gene is TRBV7-9, the J gene TRBJ1-4; tentative D call: TRBD1 (5 bases). The germline V and J ends were trimmed by 5 bases and 5 bases, with 18 bases remaining between them. Germline V lookup: CDR1 SEHNR, CDR2 FQNEAQ (reference sequence). The CDR3 covers 16 residues. The CDR3 region is CASSGQGGSLNEKLFF. In nucleotides, the CDR3 is TGTGCCAGCAGCGGCCAGGGAGGCAGCCTAAATGAAAAACTGTTTTTT.

The chain uses TRBV20-1 and TRBJ2-3; D is possibly TRBD1 (6 bases). The CDR3 has 15 amino acids. Germline V gene sequence: CDR1 DFQATT, CDR2 SNEGSKA (reference sequence). V was shortened by 1 base and J by 3 bases, with 14 bases between the two germline ends. As DNA, the CDR3 is TGCAGTGCTAGAGCTGTGGGGGCGTGGACAGATACGCAGTATTTT. As protein: CSARAVGAWTDTQYF.

The rearrangement joins TRBV7-6 to TRBJ2-3; D possibly matches TRBD1 or TRBD2 (7 bases each). The CDR3 covers 16 residues. Germline lookup yields CDR1 SGHVS and CDR2 FNYEAQ. Trimming stripped 1 base from V and 2 bases from J, with 13 bases between. This chain's CDR3 is CASSLGAGQLTDTQYF. Here the CDR3 DNA reads TGTGCCAGCAGCTTAGGAGCGGGACAGCTCACAGATACGCAGTATTTT.

The chain links TRBV7-9 to TRBJ2-5; TRBD1 matches 7 bases. V gave up 3 bases and J gave up 7 bases; unmatched junction bases: 5. Germline V gene sequence: CDR1 SEHNR, CDR2 FQNEAQ (reference sequence). The CDR3 runs 13 residues. The CDR3 DNA follows: TGTGCCAGCAGCTTCCCAGGGGGTGGGACCCAGTACTTC. It translates to CASSFPGGGTQYF.

This chain connects TRBV5-1 to TRBJ1-4; D is undetermined. Germline V gives CDR1 SGHRS, CDR2 YFSETQ. V was shortened by 0 bases and J by 7 bases, with 16 bases between the two germline ends. The CDR3 is 16 residues long. For the CDR3, the DNA is TGCGCCAGCAGCTTGGGCCTCCGAGGGTCGGGTGAAAAACTGTTTTTT. Translated: CASSLGLRGSGEKLFF.

Only a few counts were recorded for this clonotype. The J gene is TRBJ2-3, the V gene TRBV28; 10 nucleotides match TRBD2. CDR1 and CDR2 (germline): MDHEN, SYDVKM. The CDR3 contains 16 residues. The J segment lost 6 bases and the V segment lost 3 bases, leaving 9 bases of the junction unmatched. For the CDR3, the DNA is TGTGCCAGCAGTTTTTCTCTAGCGGGAGTGGGGGATACGCAGTATTTT. This encodes CASSFSLAGVGDTQYF.

The sample holds a few counts of this clonotype. The genes are TRBV29-1 and TRBJ1-1, with 7 bases lining up with TRBD1. V lost 5 bases, J lost 3 bases, and 3 bases stayed unmatched. Germline V CDR1 and CDR2: SQVTM, ANQGSEA. The CDR3 contains 12 residues. The CDR3: CSVRDRYTEAFF. CDR3 coding DNA: TGCAGCGTTCGGGACAGATACACTGAAGCTTTCTTT.

The chain recombines TRBV3-1 with TRBJ2-1; 8 positions match TRBD1. With 1 base clipped from V and 7 bases from J, the junction kept 12 bases outside the gene matches. In germline, CDR1 is LGHDT, CDR2 YNNKEL (reference sequence). The CDR3 extends over 17 amino acids. Written as DNA, the CDR3 is TGTGCCAGCAGCCAAGGTCGCAGGGGGCCTAGTTTGAATGAGCAGTTCTTC. This encodes CASSQGRRGPSLNEQFF.

There are a few counts of this clonotype. The chain uses TRBV10-3 and TRBJ1-1; no clear D gene. The CDR3 extends over 12 amino acids. The germline V and J ends were trimmed by 6 bases and 1 base, with 6 bases remaining between them. CDR1 is ENHRY and CDR2 is SYGVKD in the germline V gene. The CDR3 is CAISSRNTEAFF. DNA for the CDR3: TGTGCCATCAGCAGCAGGAACACTGAAGCTTTCTTT.